This T cell receptor beta chain was recovered during a study of T cell repertoires in cytomegalovirus infection. Study overall: The public TCR beta signatures pointed to both CMV infection and matching HLA type. General study points: Predominance within the ex vivo response was attributable to HLA-C-restricted CMV-specific TCR beta clonotypes.

The CDR3 runs 14 residues. Germline V gene sequence: CDR1 MNHEY, CDR2 SVGAGI. Trimming took 5 bases from V and 7 from J; bases not matched to a gene: 7. This clonotype was counted between two and nine times. The antigen is not known. Using its own MiXCR run on the reads, TCRdb lists one record per CDR3 protein. In the table there are some 400,000 distinct CDR3 sequences, 15% to 20% of which are singletons. This receptor was obtained from a human donor in good health (CMV status not recorded). Some clones in this sample may be carry-over from other donors' samples. V usage is TRBV6-5 and J usage is TRBJ1-4; 7 nucleotides match TRBD1. Sequences were obtained from PBMCs. The CDR3 reads CASSRDSPGEKLFF. The CDR3 DNA reads TGTGCCAGCAGTCGGGACAGTCCCGGTGAAAAACTGTTTTTT.